Here is one T cell receptor beta chain with its context. The target antigen is unknown. The authors prepared the TCRbeta library with unique molecular identifiers. A single record per CDR3 protein comes from TCRdb applying MiXCR to the PCR reads. The sample includes about 980,000 distinct CDR3 sequences, under 30% of them seen just once. Germline V gives CDR1 SNHLY, CDR2 FYNNEI. V was trimmed by 11 bases and J by 6 bases, leaving 23 bases between them. This CDR3 has 15 residues. This entry comes from a study of T-cell reconstitution after alpha-beta-depleted transplantation in children. Findings and caveats of the study: By about two months after transplant, alpha-beta T cells reportedly arose from several hundred graft clones that had expanded. Newly generated T cells supplied most T-cell counts and diversity one year post-transplant.

Here the sequenced sample was PBMCs, mostly from graft donor cells, taken 360 days after TCRalphabeta/CD19-depleted stem cell transplant. The TCR sequence derives from a boy under two years old who had a stem cell transplant for SCID, so the T cells may come from the graft donor. The chain couples TRBV2 to TRBJ2-1; possible D gene TRBD1, 7 bases. CDR3 region: CALRTARGVGNEQFF. As DNA, the CDR3 is TGTGCCCTAAGGACGGCCAGGGGGGTAGGCAATGAGCAGTTCTTC.